The TCR beta chain under discussion was sequenced for a study of T cell changes during pregnancy in multiple sclerosis. V lost 2 bases to trimming and J lost 5 bases, with 12 bases between them. CDR1 and CDR2 from the germline V gene are SGHAT and FQDESV (reference sequence). This CDR3 has 14 residues. Assay used: immunoSEQ multiplex PCR; TCRdb lists only in-frame clones, some missing. In the table there are about 13,000 clones, 75% to 90% of which are singletons. This TCR derives from a female donor in good health, enrolled as a control in a pregnancy study. This material consisted of CD8+ T cells from peripheral blood mononuclear cells, taken after pregnancy. The chain combines TRBV11-1 with TRBJ2-5, with a possible D match to TRBD2 (5 bases). In DNA form, the CDR3 reads TGTGCCAGCAGCTTAATCTCGCGGGCGGAGACCCAGTACTTC. Amino acids: CASSLISRAETQYF.